The clone carrying this T cell receptor beta chain has just a few counts. Original handling: Reference gene primer amplification gave estimated nucleated cell counts. TCRdb's copy holds only in-frame clones and misses some; the assay was immunoSEQ multiplex PCR. D and trimming were read from the DNA, whereas the V and J calls and clone size are those reported in that table. The sample contains 250,000 to 350,000 clones, about 90% of which appear only once. Enrollment of patients from Seattle took place during active infection, with longitudinal follow-up. The data derive from a study of blood T cell repertoires in COVID-19. Study overall: Both acute and convalescent COVID-19 samples were obtained from the United States, Italy and Spain. Sample material is recorded as cDNA or gDNA derived from T cells, B-cell-depleted T cells, or PBMCs.

This receptor was obtained from a woman in her thirties with COVID-19, enrolled during active disease. Sequences were obtained from peripheral blood.

CDR3 coding DNA: TGTGCCAGCAGCTCCCCGACTAGCGGACGAAGGGAGCAGTACTTC. Amino acids: CASSSPTSGRREQYF. The chain employs TRBV7-6 and TRBJ2-7; 9 bases fit TRBD2. Germline loops: CDR1 SGHVS, CDR2 FNYEAQ. There are 15 residues in the CDR3. J gave up 7 bases and V 4 bases, and 11 bases lay outside the gene matches.